This T cell receptor (beta chain) was sequenced for a study of blood T cells in healthy people across ages. Study-level background: Template switching captured about one barcoded beta molecule per two T cells. Study-level points and caveats: Strong correlation linked observed beta diversity and percent naive T cells. It was held that diversity estimates obtained from one million T cells represented underestimates.

Each sample yielded at least 7 million isolated PBMCs. Through a sample-barcoded 5' primer and a J-beta primer mix, a second PCR was run for roughly 7 to 12 cycles. TCRdb recomputed calls from the 5' RACE reads with MiXCR, one row per CDR3 protein. Among about 1.8 million distinct CDR3 sequences listed, around 50% were seen once. With 2 bases removed from V and 4 bases from J, the gap between germline ends came to 22 bases. The CDR3 is 18 residues long. Germline lookup yields CDR1 SGHTA and CDR2 FQGNSA. Concerning this clonotype: Its target is unknown.

Input material: blood. This sequence originates from a woman in her thirties or forties in good health. This chain uses TRBV7-2 with TRBJ2-3, with D possibly matching TRBD1 (6 bases). The CDR3 DNA reads as TGTGCCAGCAGCTTACTCGGCAGGGGCGACCCACGCCCAGATACGCAGTATTTT. Its protein product is CASSLLGRGDPRPDTQYF.